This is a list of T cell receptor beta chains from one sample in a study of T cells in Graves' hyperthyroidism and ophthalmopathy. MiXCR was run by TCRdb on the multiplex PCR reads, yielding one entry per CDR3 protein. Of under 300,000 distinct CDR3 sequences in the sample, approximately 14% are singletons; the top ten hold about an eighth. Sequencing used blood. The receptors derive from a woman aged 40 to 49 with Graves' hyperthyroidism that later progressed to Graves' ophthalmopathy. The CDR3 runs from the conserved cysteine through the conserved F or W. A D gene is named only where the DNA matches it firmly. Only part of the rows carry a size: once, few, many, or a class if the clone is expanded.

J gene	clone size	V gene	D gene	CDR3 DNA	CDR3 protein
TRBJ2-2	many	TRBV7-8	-	TGTGCCAGCAGCCGATGGACTTCGAACACCGGGGAGCTGTTTTTT	CASSRWTSNTGELFF
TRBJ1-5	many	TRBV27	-	TGTGCCAGCAGTTTACAACCTAATCAGCCCCAGCATTTT	CASSLQPNQPQHF
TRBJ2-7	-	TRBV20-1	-	TGCAGTGCTGGGAATAGCGGTTCCTACGGGCAGTACTTC	CSAGNSGSYGQYF
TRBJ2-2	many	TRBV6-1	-	TGTGCCAGCAGTCTCGGGACTCAGAACACCGGGGAGCTGTTTTTT	CASSLGTQNTGELFF
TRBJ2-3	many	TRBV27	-	TGTGCCAGCCGTCCCTTTTGGGGAGTCGGACCAGATACGCAGTATTTT	CASRPFWGVGPDTQYF
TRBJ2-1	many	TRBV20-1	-	TGCAGTGCTCCTCCGAGGTCCCGGAAGCTTGATGAGCAGTTCTTC	CSAPPRSRKLDEQFF
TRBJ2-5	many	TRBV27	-	TGTGCCAGCAGTTCCACTGTCAGGAGGGAGACCCAGTACTTC	CASSSTVRRETQYF
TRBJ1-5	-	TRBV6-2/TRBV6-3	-	TGTGCCAGCAGTTACAGATATAGCAATCATCCCCAGCATTTT	CASSYRYSNHPQHF
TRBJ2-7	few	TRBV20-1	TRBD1	TGCAGTGCTGGTCCGACAGGGTCCTACGAGCAGTACTTC	CSAGPTGSYEQYF
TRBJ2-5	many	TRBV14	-	TGTGCCAGCAGTGACGAAGAGACCCAGTACTTC	CASSDEETQYF
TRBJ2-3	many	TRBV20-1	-	TGCAGTGCTAGAGCCATTAGGAGGGGGCATAGCACAGATACGCAGTATTTT	CSARAIRRGHSTDTQYF
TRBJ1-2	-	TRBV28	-	TGTGCCAGCAGCCAGACTCCCCATGGCTACACCTTC	CASSQTPHGYTF
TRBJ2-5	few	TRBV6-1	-	TGTGCCAGCAGATGGGACGGGACTCAAGAGACCCAGTACTTC	CASRWDGTQETQYF
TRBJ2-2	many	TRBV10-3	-	TGTGCCATCAGGGAACCGGGACACAACACCGGGGAGCTGTTTTTT	CAIREPGHNTGELFF
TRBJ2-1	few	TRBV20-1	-	TGCAGTGCTAGAGATAGCAGGGGTAATGAGCAGTTCTTC	CSARDSRGNEQFF
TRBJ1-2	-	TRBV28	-	TGTGCCAGCAGTAAGCACGGGCGGAATGGCTACACCTTC	CASSKHGRNGYTF
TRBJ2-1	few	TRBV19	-	TGTGCCTGTTCGCGGGATCGGGGCTCCTACAATGAGCAGTTCTTC	CACSRDRGSYNEQFF
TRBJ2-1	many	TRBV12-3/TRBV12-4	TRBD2	TGTGCCAGCAGTCCGGGACTAGCGGAGTACAATGAGCAGTTCTTC	CASSPGLAEYNEQFF
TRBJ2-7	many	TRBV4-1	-	TGCGCCAGCAGCCAAGTTCTGGCCCGGGAGCAGTACTTC	CASSQVLAREQYF
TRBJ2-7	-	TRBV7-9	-	TGTGCCAGCAGCTTCGGTAGCCAATACGAACAGTACTTC	CASSFGSQYEQYF
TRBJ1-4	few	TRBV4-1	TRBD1	TGCGCCAGCAGCCGAAAGTTTGGACAGGGGAGTGGAACTAATGAAAAACTGTTTTTT	CASSRKFGQGSGTNEKLFF
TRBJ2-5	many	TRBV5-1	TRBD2	TGCGCCAGCAGCTTAGCGGGAGTAGTGGAGACCCAGTACTTC	CASSLAGVVETQYF
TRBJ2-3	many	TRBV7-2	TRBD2	TGTGCCAGCAGCTCGACGACTAGCGGGAGCGGGAGCACAGATACGCAGTATTTT	CASSSTTSGSGSTDTQYF
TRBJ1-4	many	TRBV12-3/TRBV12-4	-	TGTGCCAGCACCAATGGGTTCACTGATAATGAAAAACTGTTTTTT	CASTNGFTDNEKLFF
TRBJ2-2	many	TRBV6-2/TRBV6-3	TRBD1	TGTGCCACTGAAATGGACAGGGAAGGTAACACCGGGGAGCTGTTTTTT	CATEMDREGNTGELFF
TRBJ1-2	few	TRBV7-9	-	TGTGCCAGCGGACACGGGACAAGCTATGGCTACACCTTC	CASGHGTSYGYTF
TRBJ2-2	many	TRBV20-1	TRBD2	TGCAGTGCCTTTAGCGGGCGGCCGAACACCGGGGAGCTGTTTTTT	CSAFSGRPNTGELFF
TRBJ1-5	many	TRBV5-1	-	TGCGCCAGCAGCTTGGCTCCCGCCCTCGGTCAGCCCCAGCATTTT	CASSLAPALGQPQHF
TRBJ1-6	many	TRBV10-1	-	TGCGCCAGCAAAAGTAACGGAAATTCACCCCTCCACTTT	CASKSNGNSPLHF
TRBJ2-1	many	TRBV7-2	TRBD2	TGTGCCAGCAGCGTTACTAGCGGGAGAATCAATGAGCAGTTCTTC	CASSVTSGRINEQFF
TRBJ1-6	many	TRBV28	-	TGTGCCAGCAGTTTACCAGGGAACAATTCACCCCTCCACTTT	CASSLPGNNSPLHF
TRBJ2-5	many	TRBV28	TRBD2	TGTGCCAGCAGCCGGACCCCTCTGGCTAGCGGGAACCAAGAGACCCAGTACTTC	CASSRTPLASGNQETQYF
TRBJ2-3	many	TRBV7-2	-	TGTGCCAGCAGCCCCTACCGAGGGCAAAGCGGCACAGATACGCAGTATTTT	CASSPYRGQSGTDTQYF
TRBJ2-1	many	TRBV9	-	TGTGCCAGCAGCGTAGTGCTCAATGAGCAGTTCTTC	CASSVVLNEQFF
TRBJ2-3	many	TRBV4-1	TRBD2	TGCGCCAGCAGCCAAGAGGGACGGCGGGGGTTCACAGATACGCAGTATTTT	CASSQEGRRGFTDTQYF
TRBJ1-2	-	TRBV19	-	TGTGCCAGTAGTATTTCCCGGGGGTATAACTATGGCTACACCTTC	CASSISRGYNYGYTF
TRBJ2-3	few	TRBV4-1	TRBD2	TGCGCCAGCAGCCAGACAGGACTAGCGGTGGCGGATACGCAGTATTTT	CASSQTGLAVADTQYF
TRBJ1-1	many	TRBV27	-	TGTGCCAGCAGAAGGGCCGCTTATAACACTGAAGCTTTCTTT	CASRRAAYNTEAFF
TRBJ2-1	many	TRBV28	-	TGTGCCAGCAGTTTCGTGTTCGAGCAGTTCTTC	CASSFVFEQFF